Described below is a single TCR beta chain sequence and its context. V lost 4 bases to trimming and J lost 2 bases, with 15 bases between them. The CDR3 contains 15 residues. Germline V gene sequence: CDR1 SGHTS, CDR2 YDEGEE. Enrolled through a virtual design, the participants were between about 18 and 89 years of age and came from 24 US areas. Donors were grouped by their self-reported clinical history. This sample was taken from a study of blood T cell repertoires in COVID-19. In the study overall: COVID-19 samples from acute and convalescent phases originated in the United States, Italy and Spain.

Authors' analysis steps: Reference gene primer amplification in the assay estimated nucleated cell counts. Generated by immunoSEQ multiplex PCR, the TCRdb table keeps only in-frame clones and is missing some. The V and J calls and the clone size are those of that table, but D and trimming were determined from the DNA. This table has hundreds of thousands of clones, 65% to 90% appearing once. The clonotype comes from a woman in her 30s who had been exposed to COVID-19. Sequences were obtained from PBMCs or T cells enriched from blood (not recorded which). The chain combines TRBV5-8 with TRBJ1-1, with D possibly matching TRBD1 (5 bases). The CDR3 nucleotides read TGTGCCAGCAGCCCATTAACAGGTCTTAACACTGAAGCTTTCTTT. Its protein product is CASSPLTGLNTEAFF.